The clone carrying this T cell receptor beta chain was detected once. As processed by the authors: How many nucleated cells were present was estimated from reference gene primer amplification. The table came from immunoSEQ multiplex PCR; TCRdb's copy has only in-frame clones and leaves some out. That table gives V, J and clone size, and the DNA gave D and trimming. The repertoire includes 150,000 to 200,000 clones, about 83% of them detected once, and over 0.7% sits in the top ten. CDR1 is SGHVS, CDR2 FNYEAQ, per germline. CDR3 size: 15 residues. V was pared by 8 bases and J by 3 bases, with 10 bases of the junction left unmatched. The sample is drawn from a study of blood T cell repertoires in COVID-19. Study-level background: Specimens from acute and convalescent COVID-19 originated in the United States, Italy and Spain. The analysed material was cDNA or gDNA that came from T cells, B-cell-depleted T cells, or PBMCs.

This rearrangement joins TRBV7-6 to TRBJ2-3; TRBD2 agrees at 8 bases. The specimen sequenced was peripheral blood. The receptor comes from a woman aged 18-29 years who had recovered from COVID-19. In DNA, the CDR3 is TGTGCCAGCCGCCGGAGCGGGGGCGGAACAGATACGCAGTATTTT. Its protein product is CASRRSGGGTDTQYF.